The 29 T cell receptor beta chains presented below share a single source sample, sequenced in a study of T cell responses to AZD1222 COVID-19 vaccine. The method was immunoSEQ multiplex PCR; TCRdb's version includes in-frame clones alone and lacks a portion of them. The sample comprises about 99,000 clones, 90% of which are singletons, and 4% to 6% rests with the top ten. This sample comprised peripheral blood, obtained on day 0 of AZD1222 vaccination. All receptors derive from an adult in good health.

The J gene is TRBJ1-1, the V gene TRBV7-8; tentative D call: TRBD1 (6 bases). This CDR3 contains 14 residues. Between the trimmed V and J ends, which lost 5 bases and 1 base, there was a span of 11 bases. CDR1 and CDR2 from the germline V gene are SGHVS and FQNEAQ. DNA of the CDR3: TGTGCCAGCAGCCTCAGGACAGAGAACACTGAAGCTTTCTTT. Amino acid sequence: CASSLRTENTEAFF.

The CDR3, as DNA: TGTGCCAGCAGTTACGATTCCCCGGGGGCCTATGGCTACACCTTC. Residues: CASSYDSPGAYGYTF. V usage is TRBV6-2 or TRBV6-3 and J usage is TRBJ1-2, with D possibly TRBD1 on 6 matching bases. Trimming took 2 bases from V and 4 from J, leaving 14 bases between them. The CDR3 sequence is 15 residues long. Per the germline V gene, CDR1 is MNHEY and CDR2 is SVGEGT.

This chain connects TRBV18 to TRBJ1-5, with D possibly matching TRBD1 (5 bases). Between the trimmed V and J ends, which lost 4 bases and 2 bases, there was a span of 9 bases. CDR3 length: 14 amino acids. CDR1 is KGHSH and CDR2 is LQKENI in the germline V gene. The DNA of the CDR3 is TGTGCCAGCTCACAGGGGAATGGCAATCAGCCCCAGCATTTT. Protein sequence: CASSQGNGNQPQHF. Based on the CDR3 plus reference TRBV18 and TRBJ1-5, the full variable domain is NAGVMQNPRHLVRRRGQEARLRCSPMKGHSHVYWYRQLPEEGLKFMVYLQKENIIDESGMPKERFSAEFPKEGPSILRIQQVVRGDSAAYFCASSQGNGNQPQHFGDGTRLSIL.

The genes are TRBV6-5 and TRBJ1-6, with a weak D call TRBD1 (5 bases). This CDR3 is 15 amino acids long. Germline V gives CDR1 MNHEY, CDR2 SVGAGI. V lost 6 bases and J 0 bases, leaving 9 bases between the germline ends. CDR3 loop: CASSQGSSYNSPLHF. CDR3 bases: TGTGCCAGCAGCCAGGGTAGCTCCTATAATTCACCCCTCCACTTT.

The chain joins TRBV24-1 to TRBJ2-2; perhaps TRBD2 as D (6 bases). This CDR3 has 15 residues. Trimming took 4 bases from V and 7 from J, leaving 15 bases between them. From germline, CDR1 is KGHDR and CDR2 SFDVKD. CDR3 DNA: TGTGCCACCAGTGAGGGGGGAGCTCCGGTCGGGGAGCTGTTTTTT. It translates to CATSEGGAPVGELFF.

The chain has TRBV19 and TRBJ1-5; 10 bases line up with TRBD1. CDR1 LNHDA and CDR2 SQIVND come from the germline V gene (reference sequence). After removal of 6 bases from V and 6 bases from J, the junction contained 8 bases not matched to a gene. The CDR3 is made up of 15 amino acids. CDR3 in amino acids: CASSPRTGGGQPQHF. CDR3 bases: TGTGCCAGTAGCCCCCGGACAGGGGGGGGTCAGCCCCAGCATTTT.

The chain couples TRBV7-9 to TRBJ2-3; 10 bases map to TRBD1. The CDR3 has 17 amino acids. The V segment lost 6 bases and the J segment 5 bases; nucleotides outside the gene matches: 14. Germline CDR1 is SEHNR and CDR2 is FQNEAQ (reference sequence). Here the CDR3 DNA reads TGTGCCAGCAGTCAACCGAAGACAGGGGGCTTCGGAGATACGCAGTATTTT. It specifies CASSQPKTGGFGDTQYF.

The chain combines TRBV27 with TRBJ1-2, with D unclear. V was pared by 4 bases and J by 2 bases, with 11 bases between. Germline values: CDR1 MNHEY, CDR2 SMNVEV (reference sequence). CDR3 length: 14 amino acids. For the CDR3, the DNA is TGTGCCAGCAGTTACGCACAGCGAAACTATGGCTACACCTTC. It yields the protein CASSYAQRNYGYTF.

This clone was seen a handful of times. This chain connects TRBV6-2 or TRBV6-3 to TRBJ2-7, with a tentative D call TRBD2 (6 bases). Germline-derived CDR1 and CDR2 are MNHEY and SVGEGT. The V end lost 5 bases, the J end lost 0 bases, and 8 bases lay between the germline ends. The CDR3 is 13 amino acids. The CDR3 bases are TGTGCCAGCAGTGTGGGACTCTCCTACGAGCAGTACTTC. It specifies CASSVGLSYEQYF.

This CDR3 reads CASSPRALPNEKLFF. The CDR3, as DNA: TGTGCCAGCAGCCCCAGGGCACTCCCTAATGAAAAACTGTTTTTT. The chain links TRBV7-9 to TRBJ1-4; weak D call: TRBD1 (5 bases). The CDR3 consists of 15 residues. Trimming shortened V by 5 bases and J by 3 bases, and 13 bases separated the two germline ends. Germline V CDR1 and CDR2: SEHNR, FQNEAQ (reference sequence).

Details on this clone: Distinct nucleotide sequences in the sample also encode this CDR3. DNA for the CDR3: TGTGCCAGCAGCCAAGGCCGCTATGGCTACACCTTC. Amino acid sequence: CASSQGRYGYTF. The chain links TRBV12-3 or TRBV12-4 to TRBJ1-2, with D hard to call. The CDR3 covers 12 residues. Between the trimmed V and J ends, which lost 6 bases and 4 bases, there was a span of 9 bases.

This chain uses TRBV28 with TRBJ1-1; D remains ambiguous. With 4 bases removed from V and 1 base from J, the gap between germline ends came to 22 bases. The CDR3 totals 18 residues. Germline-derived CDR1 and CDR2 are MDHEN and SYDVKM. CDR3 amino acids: CASSSLAPLVSSNTEAFF. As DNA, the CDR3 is TGTGCCAGCAGTTCATTAGCCCCTTTAGTCAGCTCGAACACTGAAGCTTTCTTT.

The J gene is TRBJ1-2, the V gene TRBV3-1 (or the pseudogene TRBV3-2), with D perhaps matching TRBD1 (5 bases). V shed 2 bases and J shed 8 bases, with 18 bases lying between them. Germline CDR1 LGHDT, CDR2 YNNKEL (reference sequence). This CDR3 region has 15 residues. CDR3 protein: CASSQNGAASWGYTF. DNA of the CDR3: TGTGCCAGCAGCCAAAATGGGGCAGCCTCGTGGGGCTACACCTTC.

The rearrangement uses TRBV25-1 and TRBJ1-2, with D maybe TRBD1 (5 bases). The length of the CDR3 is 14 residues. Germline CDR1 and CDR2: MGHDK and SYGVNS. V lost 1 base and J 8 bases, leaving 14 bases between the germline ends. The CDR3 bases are TGTGCCAGCAGTGAATGGGGCGTTGGACGGGGCTACACCTTC. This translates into CASSEWGVGRGYTF.

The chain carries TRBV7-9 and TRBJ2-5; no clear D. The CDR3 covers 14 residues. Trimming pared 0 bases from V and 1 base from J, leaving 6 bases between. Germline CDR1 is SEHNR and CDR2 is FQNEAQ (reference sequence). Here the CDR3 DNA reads TGTGCCAGCAGCTTAGCCTTGTCCCAAGAGACCCAGTACTTC. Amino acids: CASSLALSQETQYF.

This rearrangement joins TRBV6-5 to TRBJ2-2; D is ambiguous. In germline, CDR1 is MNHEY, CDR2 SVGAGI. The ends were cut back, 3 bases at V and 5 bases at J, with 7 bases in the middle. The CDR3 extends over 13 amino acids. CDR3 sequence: CASSYLMTGELFF. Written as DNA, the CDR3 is TGTGCCAGCAGTTATCTTATGACCGGGGAGCTGTTTTTT.

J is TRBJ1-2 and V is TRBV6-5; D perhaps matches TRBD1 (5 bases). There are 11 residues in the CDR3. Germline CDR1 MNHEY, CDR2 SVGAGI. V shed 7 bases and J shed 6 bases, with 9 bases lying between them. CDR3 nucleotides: TGTGCCAGCACACGAGGGGATGGCTACACCTTC. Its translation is CASTRGDGYTF.

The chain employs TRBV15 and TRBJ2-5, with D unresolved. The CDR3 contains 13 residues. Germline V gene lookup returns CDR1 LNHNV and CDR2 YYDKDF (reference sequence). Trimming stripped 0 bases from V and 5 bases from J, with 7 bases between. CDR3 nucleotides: TGTGCCACCAGCAGAGATCAAGGGGAGACCCAGTACTTC. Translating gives CATSRDQGETQYF.

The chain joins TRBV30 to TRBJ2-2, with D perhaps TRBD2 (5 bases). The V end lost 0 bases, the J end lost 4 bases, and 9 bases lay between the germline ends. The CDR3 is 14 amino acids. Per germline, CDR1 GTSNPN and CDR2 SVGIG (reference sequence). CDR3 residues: CAWSVLRATGELFF. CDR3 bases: TGTGCCTGGAGTGTACTGAGGGCCACCGGGGAGCTGTTTTTT.

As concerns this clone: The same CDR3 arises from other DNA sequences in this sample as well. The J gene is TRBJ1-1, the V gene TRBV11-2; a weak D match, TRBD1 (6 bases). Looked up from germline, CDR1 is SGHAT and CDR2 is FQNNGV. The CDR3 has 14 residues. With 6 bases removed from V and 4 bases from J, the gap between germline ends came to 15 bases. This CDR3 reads CASSSITGSTEAFF. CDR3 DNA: TGTGCCAGCAGTTCCATAACAGGGAGCACTGAAGCTTTCTTT. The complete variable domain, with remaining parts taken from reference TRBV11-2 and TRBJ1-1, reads EAGVAQSPRYKIIEKRQSVAFWCNPISGHATLYWYQQILGQGPKLLIQFQNNGVVDDSQLPKDRFSAERLKGVDSTLKIQPAKLEDSAVYLCASSSITGSTEAFFGQGTRLTVV.

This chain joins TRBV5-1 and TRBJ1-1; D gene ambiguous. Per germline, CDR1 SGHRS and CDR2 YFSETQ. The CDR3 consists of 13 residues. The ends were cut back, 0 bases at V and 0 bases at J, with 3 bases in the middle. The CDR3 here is CASSLEMNTEAFF. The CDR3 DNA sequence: TGCGCCAGCAGCTTGGAGATGAACACTGAAGCTTTCTTT.

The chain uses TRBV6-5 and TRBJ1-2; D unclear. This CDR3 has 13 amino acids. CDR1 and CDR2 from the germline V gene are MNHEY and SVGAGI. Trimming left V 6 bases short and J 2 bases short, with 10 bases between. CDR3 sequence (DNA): TGTGCCAGCAGCCCCGGGGAGAACTATGGCTACACCTTC. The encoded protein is CASSPGENYGYTF.

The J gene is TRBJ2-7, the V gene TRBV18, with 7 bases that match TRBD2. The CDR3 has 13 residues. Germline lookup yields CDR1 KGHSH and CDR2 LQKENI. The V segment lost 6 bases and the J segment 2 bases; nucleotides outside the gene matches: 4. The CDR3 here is CASSGGGAYEQYF. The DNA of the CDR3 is TGTGCCAGCTCCGGCGGGGGAGCCTACGAGCAGTACTTC.

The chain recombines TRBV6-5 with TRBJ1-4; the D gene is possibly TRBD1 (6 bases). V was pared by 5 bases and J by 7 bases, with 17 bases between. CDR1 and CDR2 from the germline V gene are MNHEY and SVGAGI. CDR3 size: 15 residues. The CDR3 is CASSRSVEGGEKLFF. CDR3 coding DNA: TGTGCCAGCAGTCGTTCAGTGGAGGGGGGTGAAAAACTGTTTTTT.

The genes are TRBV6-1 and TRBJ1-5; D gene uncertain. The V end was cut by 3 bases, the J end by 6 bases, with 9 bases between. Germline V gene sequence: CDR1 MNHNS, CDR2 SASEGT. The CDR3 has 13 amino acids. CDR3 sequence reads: CASSERESQPQHF. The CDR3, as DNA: TGTGCCAGCAGTGAGCGGGAAAGTCAGCCCCAGCATTTT.

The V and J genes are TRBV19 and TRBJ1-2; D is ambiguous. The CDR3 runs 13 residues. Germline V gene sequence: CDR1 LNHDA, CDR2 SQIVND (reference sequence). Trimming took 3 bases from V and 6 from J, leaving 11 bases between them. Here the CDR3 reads CASSIRAADGYTF. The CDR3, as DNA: TGTGCCAGTAGTATTCGGGCAGCGGATGGCTACACCTTC.

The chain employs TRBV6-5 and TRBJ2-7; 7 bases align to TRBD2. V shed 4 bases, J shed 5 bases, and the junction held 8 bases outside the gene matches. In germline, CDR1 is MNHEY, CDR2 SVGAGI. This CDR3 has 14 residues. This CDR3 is CASSSGLVLDEQYF. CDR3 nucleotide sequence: TGTGCCAGCAGTTCCGGACTAGTTCTAGACGAGCAGTACTTC.

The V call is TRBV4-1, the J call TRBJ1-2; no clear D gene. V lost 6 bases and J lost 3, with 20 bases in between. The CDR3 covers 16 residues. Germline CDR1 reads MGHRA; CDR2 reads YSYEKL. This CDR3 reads CASSPRPQPIHYGYTF. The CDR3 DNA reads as TGCGCCAGCAGTCCTCGGCCCCAACCCATTCACTATGGCTACACCTTC.

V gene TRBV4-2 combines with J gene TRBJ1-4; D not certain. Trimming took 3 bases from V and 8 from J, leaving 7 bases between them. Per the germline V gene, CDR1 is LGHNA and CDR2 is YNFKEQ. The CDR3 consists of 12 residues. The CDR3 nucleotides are TGTGCCAGCAGCCAGCTCGGGGAAAAACTGTTTTTT. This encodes CASSQLGEKLFF.